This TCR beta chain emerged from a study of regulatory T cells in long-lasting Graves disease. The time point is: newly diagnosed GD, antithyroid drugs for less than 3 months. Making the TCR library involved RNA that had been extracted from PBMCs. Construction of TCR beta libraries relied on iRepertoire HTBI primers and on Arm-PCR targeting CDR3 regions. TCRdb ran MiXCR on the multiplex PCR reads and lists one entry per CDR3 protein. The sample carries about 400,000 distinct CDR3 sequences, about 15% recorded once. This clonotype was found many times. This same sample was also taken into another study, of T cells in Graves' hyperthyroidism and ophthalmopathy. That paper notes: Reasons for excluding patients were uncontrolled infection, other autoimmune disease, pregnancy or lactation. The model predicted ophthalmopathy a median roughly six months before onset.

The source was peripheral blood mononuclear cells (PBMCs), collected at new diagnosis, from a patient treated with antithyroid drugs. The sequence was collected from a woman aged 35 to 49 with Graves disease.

CDR3 sequence reads: CASRETGRAQETQYF. As DNA, the CDR3 is TGTGCCAGCAGGGAGACAGGGAGGGCCCAAGAGACCCAGTACTTC. The chain uses TRBV28 and TRBJ2-5; the D call may be TRBD1 or TRBD2 (7 bases each). CDR1 and CDR2 (germline): MDHEN, SYDVKM. V lost 6 bases and J lost 1, with 15 bases in between. This CDR3 has 15 amino acids. Using reference TRBV28 and TRBJ2-5 for the parts outside the CDR3, the full variable domain is DVKVTQSSRYLVKRTGEKVFLECVQDMDHENMFWYRQDPGLGLRLIYFSYDVKMKEKGDIPEGYSVSREKKERFSLILESASTNQTSMYLCASRETGRAQETQYFGPGTRLLVL.